Each of the 25 T cell receptor beta chains below was sequenced from the same sample in a study of cytomegalovirus exposure and HLA in healthy donors. Primers: 60 Vbeta forward and 13 Jbeta reverse. Here immunoSEQ multiplex PCR was the method, and the copy in TCRdb shows in-frame clones only, minus some. The profile shows approximately 100,000 clones, around 67% of them singletons. The sample consisted of PBMCs. Receptors originate from a woman aged 45 to 65 in good health and CMV-seronegative.

The J gene is TRBJ2-7, the V gene TRBV28; TRBD2 is a possible D gene (5 bases). From germline, CDR1 is MDHEN and CDR2 SYDVKM. V lost 10 bases and J 9 bases, leaving 10 bases between the germline ends. This CDR3 has 9 residues. The CDR3 DNA reads as TGTGCCACCCGGGGTGGGCAGTACTTC. Its translation is CATRGGQYF.

J is TRBJ2-2 and V is TRBV7-3, with 7 bases matching TRBD2. The V gene's germline CDR1 is SGHTA and CDR2 FQGTGA. The CDR3 is made up of 15 amino acids. V lost 5 bases, J lost 0 bases, and 3 bases stayed unmatched. The CDR3 is CASSPTSANTGELFF. Here the CDR3 DNA reads TGTGCCAGCAGCCCCACTAGCGCGAACACCGGGGAGCTGTTTTTT.

The V gene is TRBV7-9, the J gene TRBJ2-5, with 8 nucleotides matching TRBD2. The J segment lost 5 bases and the V segment lost 2 bases, leaving 7 bases of the junction unmatched. The CDR3 contains 15 residues. Germline V gene sequence: CDR1 SEHNR, CDR2 FQNEAQ (reference sequence). CDR3 in DNA: TGTGCCAGCAGCTTAATGGGACTAGACCTTGAGACCCAGTACTTC. Translating it yields CASSLMGLDLETQYF.

In DNA form, the CDR3 reads TGTGCCAGCAGCGTAATACAACCGGGACTAGCGGTTCTTGAACTCTACGAGCAGTACTTC. It yields the protein CASSVIQPGLAVLELYEQYF. The rearrangement links TRBV9 to TRBJ2-7; 11 bases fit TRBD2. CDR1 SGDLS and CDR2 YYNGEE come from the germline V gene. The CDR3 is made up of 20 amino acids. V trimming: 1 base; J trimming: 3 bases; junction bases outside the gene matches: 18.

There are a few counts of this clone. J is TRBJ1-5 and V is TRBV4-1; the D is unclear. Per germline, CDR1 MGHRA and CDR2 YSYEKL. Trimming cost V 0 bases and J 6 bases, with 12 bases left between them. The CDR3 runs 15 residues. The CDR3 nucleotides read TGCGCCAGCAGCCAAGATATAAGGACTTTTCAGCCCCAGCATTTT. As protein: CASSQDIRTFQPQHF.

This chain connects TRBV10-3 to TRBJ1-1, with TRBD1 as a possible D gene (6 bases). Germline V gene data show CDR1 as ENHRY and CDR2 as SYGVKD. The length of the CDR3 is 18 residues. V gave up 4 bases and J gave up 4 bases, with 25 bases separating them. CDR3 region: CAISGAVVPYRESTEAFF. In DNA form, the CDR3 reads TGTGCCATCAGTGGGGCGGTGGTACCCTACAGGGAAAGCACTGAAGCTTTCTTT.

The chain combines TRBV11-2 with TRBJ2-1; no firm D call. The CDR3 consists of 15 residues. Between the trimmed V and J ends, which lost 0 bases and 0 bases, there was a span of 6 bases. Germline CDR1 is SGHAT and CDR2 is FQNNGV. DNA for the CDR3: TGTGCCAGCAGCTTAGATTACAGCTCCTACAATGAGCAGTTCTTC. It is translated as CASSLDYSSYNEQFF.

The chain is built from TRBV10-1 and TRBJ2-1; D might be TRBD2 (5 bases). Germline V gene lookup returns CDR1 WNHNN and CDR2 SYGVQD (reference sequence). The CDR3 loop spans 12 amino acids. V was pared by 4 bases and J by 13 bases, with 14 bases between. CDR3 in DNA: TGCGCCAGCAGTGTTGAGGGTTTGGCACAGTTCTTC. Amino acids: CASSVEGLAQFF.

This chain uses TRBV6-1 with TRBJ2-7; a possible D gene is TRBD2 (6 bases). Germline V gives CDR1 MNHNS, CDR2 SASEGT. The CDR3 is 14 residues long. Between the trimmed V and J ends, which lost 7 bases and 3 bases, there was a span of 16 bases. The CDR3 nucleotides read TGTGCCAGCACTCCATGGCGGGATAGCTACGAGCAGTACTTC. It translates to CASTPWRDSYEQYF.

This chain links TRBV5-4 with TRBJ2-7; possibly TRBD2 for D (5 bases). There are 14 residues in the CDR3. The V end lost 4 bases, the J end lost 0 bases, and 11 bases lay between the germline ends. CDR1 and CDR2 from the germline V gene are SGHNT and YYREEE (reference sequence). This CDR3 reads CASSLSGSSYEQYF. Here the CDR3 DNA reads TGTGCCAGCAGCCTAAGCGGAAGCTCCTACGAGCAGTACTTC. Together with reference TRBV5-4 and TRBJ2-7, the CDR3 gives the full variable domain: ETGVTQSPTHLIKTRGQQVTLRCSSQSGHNTVSWYQQALGQGPQFIFQYYREEENGRGNFPPRFSGLQFPNYSSELNVNALELDDSALYLCASSLSGSSYEQYFGPGTRLTVT.

The genes are TRBV5-1 and TRBJ2-5; 9 bases match TRBD1. This CDR3 contains 19 residues. The V segment lost 4 bases and the J segment 4 bases; nucleotides outside the gene matches: 20. In germline, CDR1 is SGHRS, CDR2 YFSETQ. This CDR3 reads CASSRDRDRVPSKSETQYF. CDR3 sequence (DNA): TGCGCCAGCAGCCGAGACCGGGACAGGGTTCCTTCTAAATCAGAGACCCAGTACTTC.

This clone turned up a few times. The V and J genes are TRBV27 and TRBJ2-7; 15 bases line up with TRBD2. V shed 8 bases, J shed 3 bases, and the junction held 8 bases outside the gene matches. CDR1 is MNHEY, CDR2 SMNVEV, per germline (reference sequence). CDR3 size: 16 residues. CDR3 nucleotide sequence: TGTGCCAGCCGACGGACTAGCGGGAGGGGTGGCTACGAGCAGTACTTC. Residues: CASRRTSGRGGYEQYF.

This clone was picked up one time. The rearrangement uses TRBV7-9 and TRBJ1-1; no clear D. The CDR3 has 13 residues. Germline V gene data show CDR1 as SEHNR and CDR2 as FQNEAQ (reference sequence). V lost 6 bases and J 2 bases, leaving 10 bases between the germline ends. The CDR3 region is CASRIAINTEAFF. The DNA of the CDR3 is TGTGCCAGCAGGATCGCGATTAACACTGAAGCTTTCTTT.

This clone was seen ten or more times. The rearrangement links TRBV11-3 to TRBJ2-7, with 8 bases lining up with TRBD2. The CDR3 has 15 residues. V gave up 1 base and J gave up 6 bases; unmatched junction bases: 8. Germline V CDR1 and CDR2: SGHNT, YENEEA. The CDR3 nucleotides read TGTGCCAGCAGCTTAGGATTCGCGGGAGGCTCCGAGCAGTACTTC. Translated: CASSLGFAGGSEQYF.

This clone was recorded a few times. The chain couples TRBV5-6 to TRBJ2-3, with D possibly TRBD2 on 6 matching bases. Looked up from germline, CDR1 is SGHDT and CDR2 is YYEEEE. The V gene lost 0 bases and the J gene lost 6 bases, with 14 bases spanning the gap. The CDR3 extends over 15 amino acids. This chain's CDR3 is CASSLGGLASDTQYF. Written as DNA, the CDR3 is TGTGCCAGCAGCTTGGGGGGTCTAGCGTCCGATACGCAGTATTTT. Combining the CDR3 with reference TRBV5-6 and TRBJ2-3 gives the whole variable domain DAGVTQSPTHLIKTRGQQVTLRCSPKSGHDTVSWYQQALGQGPQFIFQYYEEEERQRGNFPDRFSGHQFPNYSSELNVNALLLGDSALYLCASSLGGLASDTQYFGPGTRLTVL.

This rearrangement joins TRBV18 to TRBJ2-2; D perhaps matches TRBD1 (6 bases). Germline V CDR1 and CDR2: KGHSH, LQKENI. Trimming pared 2 bases from V and 5 bases from J, leaving 15 bases between. The CDR3 has 16 amino acids. The DNA for the CDR3 is TGTGCCAGCTCACCAGAAGGGGGAATAGTTACCGGGGAGCTGTTTTTT. Translation: CASSPEGGIVTGELFF.

The chain couples TRBV27 to TRBJ2-7; D perhaps matches TRBD2 (6 bases). The CDR3 is made up of 14 amino acids. Germline-derived CDR1 and CDR2 are MNHEY and SMNVEV (reference sequence). The V end lost 7 bases, the J end lost 6 bases, and 19 bases lay between the germline ends. For the CDR3, the DNA is TGTGCCAGCATCGGTGCCCCCGGGAGCCGCGAGCAGTACTTC. This codes for CASIGAPGSREQYF.

J is TRBJ2-7 and V is TRBV5-1; D call uncertain. The germline gives CDR1 SGHRS, CDR2 YFSETQ. V lost 2 bases and J lost 0, with 3 bases in between. This CDR3 has 12 amino acids. The CDR3 protein is CASSFGSYEQYF. The CDR3 DNA sequence: TGCGCCAGCAGCTTCGGCTCCTACGAGCAGTACTTC.

The V and J genes are TRBV2 and TRBJ1-1; D unresolved. The CDR3 length is 14 residues. Deletions cut 6 bases from V and 5 bases from J, with 16 bases between. CDR1 SNHLY and CDR2 FYNNEI come from the germline V gene. Written as DNA, the CDR3 is TGTGCCAGCAGACCGGAGGGAAGACTAACTGAAGCTTTCTTT. As protein: CASRPEGRLTEAFF.

The gene calls are TRBV7-9 and TRBJ2-7; D is possibly TRBD1 (5 bases). Germline CDR1 reads SEHNR; CDR2 reads FQNEAQ (reference sequence). V lost 5 bases, J lost 5 bases, and 13 bases lay in between. The CDR3 consists of 13 residues. CDR3 nucleotide sequence: TGTGCCAGCAGCCCTCAGGGTACGAACGAGCAGTACTTC. Its protein is CASSPQGTNEQYF.

The chain employs TRBV25-1 and TRBJ2-7; D unresolved. CDR3 length equals 14 residues. Germline values: CDR1 MGHDK, CDR2 SYGVNS. Trimming stripped 3 bases from V and 3 bases from J, with 12 bases between. CDR3 protein: CASSDSPRSYEQYF. The CDR3 DNA reads TGTGCCAGCAGTGATTCCCCGAGGAGCTACGAGCAGTACTTC.

The chain combines TRBV4-1 with TRBJ2-1; 10 nucleotides line up with TRBD2. The CDR3 spans 16 residues. Germline V gene data show CDR1 as MGHRA and CDR2 as YSYEKL. V shed 1 base, J shed 5 bases, and the junction held 5 bases outside the gene matches. CDR3 amino acids: CASSQGTSGDHNEQFF. The CDR3 region has the DNA TGCGCCAGCAGCCAAGGGACTAGCGGTGACCACAATGAGCAGTTCTTC.

V gene TRBV14 combines with J gene TRBJ2-5; maybe TRBD2 (5 bases). The DNA end is more similar to TRBJ2-7, so the J call may be wrong. Germline V lookup: CDR1 SGHDN, CDR2 FVKESK. This CDR3 region has 15 residues. The CDR3 DNA sequence: TGTGCCAGTCGAGCCGGGGTTGGGAGCCTTGGCGAGCAGTACTTC. Its protein product is CASRAGVGSLGEQYF.

This clone was seen once. The CDR3 DNA sequence: TGTGCCAGCAGCAGGGTCCTAGAGCAGTACTTC. Protein sequence: CASSRVLEQYF. The chain recombines TRBV28 with TRBJ2-7; a possible D gene is TRBD1 (5 bases). V dropped 6 bases and J dropped 7 bases, with 10 bases sitting between them. The germline V gene has CDR1 MDHEN and CDR2 SYDVKM. The CDR3 sequence is 11 residues long.

CDR3 sequence reads: CASSDRRFTEAFF. In nucleotides, the CDR3 is TGCGCCAGCAGTGACCGGCGGTTCACTGAAGCTTTCTTT. V is TRBV10-2 and J is TRBJ1-1; D gene unclear. The CDR3 contains 13 residues. Trimming left V 3 bases short and J 4 bases short, with 9 bases between. Germline lookup yields CDR1 WSHSY and CDR2 SAAADI.